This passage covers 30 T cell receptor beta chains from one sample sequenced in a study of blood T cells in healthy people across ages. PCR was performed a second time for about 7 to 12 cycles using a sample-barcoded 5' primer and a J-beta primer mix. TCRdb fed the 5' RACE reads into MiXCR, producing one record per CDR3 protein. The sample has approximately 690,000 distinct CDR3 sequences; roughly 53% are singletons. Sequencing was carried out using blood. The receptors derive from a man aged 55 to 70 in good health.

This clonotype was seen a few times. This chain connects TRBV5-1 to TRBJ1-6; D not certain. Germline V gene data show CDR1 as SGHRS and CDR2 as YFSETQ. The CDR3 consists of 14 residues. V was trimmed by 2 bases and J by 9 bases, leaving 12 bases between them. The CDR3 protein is CASSFGLQSSPLHF. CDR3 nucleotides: TGCGCCAGCAGCTTCGGGCTTCAAAGTTCACCCCTCCACTTT.

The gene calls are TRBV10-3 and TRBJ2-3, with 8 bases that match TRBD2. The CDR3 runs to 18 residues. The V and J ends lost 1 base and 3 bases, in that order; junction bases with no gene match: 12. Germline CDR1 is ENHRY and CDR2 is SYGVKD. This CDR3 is CAISEFTSGRGDTDTQYF. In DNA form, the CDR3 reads TGTGCCATCAGTGAGTTCACTAGCGGCCGGGGGGATACAGATACGCAGTATTTT.

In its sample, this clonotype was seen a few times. CDR3 region: CASSQGGGEHQPQHF. For the CDR3, the DNA is TGCGCCAGCAGCCAGGGGGGGGGGGAGCATCAGCCCCAGCATTTT. The chain is built from TRBV4-1 and TRBJ1-5, with D possibly TRBD1 on 5 matching bases. The ends were cut back, 3 bases at V and 5 bases at J, with 14 bases in the middle. This CDR3 has 15 amino acids. In germline, CDR1 is MGHRA, CDR2 YSYEKL.

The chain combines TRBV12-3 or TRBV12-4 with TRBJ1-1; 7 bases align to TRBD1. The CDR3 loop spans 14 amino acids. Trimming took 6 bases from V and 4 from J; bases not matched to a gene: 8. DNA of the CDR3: TGTGCCAGCAGGTTTAGGGGGCTCGGCACTGAAGCTTTCTTT. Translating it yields CASRFRGLGTEAFF.

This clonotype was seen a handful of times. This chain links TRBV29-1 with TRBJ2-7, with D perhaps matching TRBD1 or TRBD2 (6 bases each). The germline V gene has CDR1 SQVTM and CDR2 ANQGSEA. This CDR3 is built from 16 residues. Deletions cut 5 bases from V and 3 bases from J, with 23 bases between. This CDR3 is CSVLVPGAGNHYEQYF. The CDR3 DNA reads TGCAGCGTTCTGGTGCCGGGGGCAGGGAACCACTACGAGCAGTACTTC.

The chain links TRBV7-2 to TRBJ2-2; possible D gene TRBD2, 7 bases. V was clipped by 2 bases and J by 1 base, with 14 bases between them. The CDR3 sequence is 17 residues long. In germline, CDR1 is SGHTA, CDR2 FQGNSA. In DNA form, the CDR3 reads TGTGCCAGCAGCTTAAACGGGGGGCGACGGAACACCGGGGAGCTGTTTTTT. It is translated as CASSLNGGRRNTGELFF.

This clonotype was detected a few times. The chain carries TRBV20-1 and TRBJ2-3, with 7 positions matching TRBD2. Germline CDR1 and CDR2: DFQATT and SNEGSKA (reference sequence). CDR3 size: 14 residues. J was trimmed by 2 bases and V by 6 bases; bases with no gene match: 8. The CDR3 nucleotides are TGCAGTGCCCTCCGAGCGGGGTTCACAGATACGCAGTATTTT. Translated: CSALRAGFTDTQYF.

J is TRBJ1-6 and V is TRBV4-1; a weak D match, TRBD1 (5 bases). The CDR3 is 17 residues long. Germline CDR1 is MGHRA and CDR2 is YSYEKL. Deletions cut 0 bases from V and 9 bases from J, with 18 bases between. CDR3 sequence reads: CASSQEKLGLNSSPLHF. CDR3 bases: TGCGCCAGCAGCCAAGAAAAATTGGGACTGAATAGTTCACCCCTCCACTTT.

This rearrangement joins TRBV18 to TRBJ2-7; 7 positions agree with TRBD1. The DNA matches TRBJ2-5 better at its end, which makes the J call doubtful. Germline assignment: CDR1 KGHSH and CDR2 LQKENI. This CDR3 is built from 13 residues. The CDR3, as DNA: TGTGCCAGCTCACCACAGGGGGCTGAGACCCAGTACTTC. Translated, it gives CASSPQGAETQYF.

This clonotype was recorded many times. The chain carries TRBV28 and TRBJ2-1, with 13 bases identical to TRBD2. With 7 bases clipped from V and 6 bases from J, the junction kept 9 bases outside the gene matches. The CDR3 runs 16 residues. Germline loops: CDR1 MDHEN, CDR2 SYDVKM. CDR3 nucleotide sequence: TGTGCCAGCACCGCGTCCGGGACTAGCGGGGTCAATGAGCAGTTCTTC. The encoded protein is CASTASGTSGVNEQFF. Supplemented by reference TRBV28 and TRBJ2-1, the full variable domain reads DVKVTQSSRYLVKRTGEKVFLECVQDMDHENMFWYRQDPGLGLRLIYFSYDVKMKEKGDIPEGYSVSREKKERFSLILESASTNQTSMYLCASTASGTSGVNEQFFGPGTRLTVL.

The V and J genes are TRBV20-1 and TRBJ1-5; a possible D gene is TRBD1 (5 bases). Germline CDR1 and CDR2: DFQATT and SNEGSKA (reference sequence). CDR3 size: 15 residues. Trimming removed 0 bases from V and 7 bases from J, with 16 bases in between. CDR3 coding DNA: TGCAGTGCTAGAGATCCAGGGTCCTATAACCAGCCCCAGCATTTT. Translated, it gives CSARDPGSYNQPQHF.

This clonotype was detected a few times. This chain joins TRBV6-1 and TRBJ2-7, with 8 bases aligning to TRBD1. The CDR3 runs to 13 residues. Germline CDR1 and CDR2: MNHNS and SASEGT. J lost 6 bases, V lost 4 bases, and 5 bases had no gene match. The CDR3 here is CASSVDRGLEQYF. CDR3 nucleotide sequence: TGTGCCAGCAGTGTAGACAGGGGACTCGAGCAGTACTTC.

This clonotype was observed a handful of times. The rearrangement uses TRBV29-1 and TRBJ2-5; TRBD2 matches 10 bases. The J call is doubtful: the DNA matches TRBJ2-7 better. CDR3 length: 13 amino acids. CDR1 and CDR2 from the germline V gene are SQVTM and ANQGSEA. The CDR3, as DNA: TGCAGCGTTAGCCTAGCGGGGGTGGGCGAGCAGTACTTC. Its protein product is CSVSLAGVGEQYF.

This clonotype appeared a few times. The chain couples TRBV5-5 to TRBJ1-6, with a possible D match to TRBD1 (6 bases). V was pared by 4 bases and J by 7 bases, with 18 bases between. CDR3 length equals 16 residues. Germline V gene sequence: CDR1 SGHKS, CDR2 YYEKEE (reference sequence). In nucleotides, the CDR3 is TGTGCCAGCAGCATGACAGGTTTTGTCGGCAATTCACCCCTCCACTTT. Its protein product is CASSMTGFVGNSPLHF.

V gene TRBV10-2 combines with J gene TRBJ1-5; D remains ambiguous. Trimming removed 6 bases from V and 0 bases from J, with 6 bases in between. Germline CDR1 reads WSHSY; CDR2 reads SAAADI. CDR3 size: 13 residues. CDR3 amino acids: CASRSYSNQPQHF. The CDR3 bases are TGCGCCAGCAGGTCGTATAGCAATCAGCCCCAGCATTTT.

The CDR3 region has the DNA TGTGCCAGCAGTGCCCGCGTGGGAGCTTTCTTT. Residues: CASSARVGAFF. The rearrangement uses TRBV25-1 and TRBJ1-1; D is undetermined. V was clipped by 4 bases and J by 10 bases, with 10 bases between them. The CDR3 totals 11 residues. Germline V gene lookup returns CDR1 MGHDK and CDR2 SYGVNS.

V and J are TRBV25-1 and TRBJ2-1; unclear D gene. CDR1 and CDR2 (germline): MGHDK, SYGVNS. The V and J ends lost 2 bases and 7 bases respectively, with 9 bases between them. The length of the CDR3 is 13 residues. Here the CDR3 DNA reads TGTGCCAGCAGTGAACTTACTATTAATGAGCAGTTCTTC. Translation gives CASSELTINEQFF.

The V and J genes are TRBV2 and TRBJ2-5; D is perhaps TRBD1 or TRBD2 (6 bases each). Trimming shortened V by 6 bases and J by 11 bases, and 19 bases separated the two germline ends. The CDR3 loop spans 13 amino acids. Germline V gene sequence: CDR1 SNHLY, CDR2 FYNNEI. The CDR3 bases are TGTGCCAGCAGCCTATTGTCGGAGGGGGAGCAGTACTTC. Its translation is CASSLLSEGEQYF.

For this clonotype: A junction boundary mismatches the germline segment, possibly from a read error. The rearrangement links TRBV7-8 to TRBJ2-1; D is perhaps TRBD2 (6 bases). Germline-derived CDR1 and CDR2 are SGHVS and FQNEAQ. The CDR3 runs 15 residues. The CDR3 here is CASSLAYISDNEQFF. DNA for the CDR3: TGTGCCAGCAGCCTAGCGTACATTTCCGACAATGAGCAGTTCTTC.

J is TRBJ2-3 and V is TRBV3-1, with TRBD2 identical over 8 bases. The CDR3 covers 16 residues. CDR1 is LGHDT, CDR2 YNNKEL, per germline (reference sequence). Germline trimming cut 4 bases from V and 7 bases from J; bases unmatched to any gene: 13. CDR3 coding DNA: TGTGCCAGCAGCCTACCGCTAGCGGGCCCCACGAATACGCAGTATTTT. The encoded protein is CASSLPLAGPTNTQYF.

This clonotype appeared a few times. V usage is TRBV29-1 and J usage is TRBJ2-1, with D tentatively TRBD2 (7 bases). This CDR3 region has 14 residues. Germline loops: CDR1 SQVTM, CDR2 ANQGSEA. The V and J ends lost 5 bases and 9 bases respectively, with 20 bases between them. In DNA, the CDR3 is TGCAGCGTTACGTTCGGGGGGCGAGCTGGTGAGCAGTTCTTC. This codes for CSVTFGGRAGEQFF.

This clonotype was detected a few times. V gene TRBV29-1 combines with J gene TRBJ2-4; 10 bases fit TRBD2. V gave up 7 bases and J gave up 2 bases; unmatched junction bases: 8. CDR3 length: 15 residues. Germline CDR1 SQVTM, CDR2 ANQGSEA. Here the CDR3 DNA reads TGCAGCGCTACGAGCGGGGGGGCCCCCAAAAACATTCAGTACTTC. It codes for CSATSGGAPKNIQYF. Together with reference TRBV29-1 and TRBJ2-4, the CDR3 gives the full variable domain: SAVISQKPSRDICQRGTSLTIQCQVDSQVTMMFWYRQQPGQSLTLIATANQGSEATYESGFVIDKFPISRPNLTFSTLTVSNMSPEDSSIYLCSATSGGAPKNIQYFGAGTRLSVL.

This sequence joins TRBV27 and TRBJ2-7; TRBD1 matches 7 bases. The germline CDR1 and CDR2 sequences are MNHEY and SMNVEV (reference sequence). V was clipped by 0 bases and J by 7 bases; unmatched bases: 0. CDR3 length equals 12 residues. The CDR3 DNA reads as TGTGCCAGCAGTTTATCGGGACAGGAGCAGTACTTC. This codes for CASSLSGQEQYF.

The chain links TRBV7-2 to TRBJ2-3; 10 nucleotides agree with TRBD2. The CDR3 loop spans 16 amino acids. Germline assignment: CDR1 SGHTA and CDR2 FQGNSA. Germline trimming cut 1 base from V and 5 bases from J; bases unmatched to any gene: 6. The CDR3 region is CASSLVSGGEEDTQYF. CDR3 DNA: TGTGCCAGCAGCTTAGTGAGCGGGGGGGAGGAAGATACGCAGTATTTT.

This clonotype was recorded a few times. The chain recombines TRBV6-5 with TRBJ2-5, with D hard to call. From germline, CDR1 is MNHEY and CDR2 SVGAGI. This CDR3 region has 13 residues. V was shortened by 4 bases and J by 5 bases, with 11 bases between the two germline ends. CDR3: CASSWPGTETQYF. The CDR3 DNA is TGTGCCAGCAGTTGGCCTGGAACGGAGACCCAGTACTTC.

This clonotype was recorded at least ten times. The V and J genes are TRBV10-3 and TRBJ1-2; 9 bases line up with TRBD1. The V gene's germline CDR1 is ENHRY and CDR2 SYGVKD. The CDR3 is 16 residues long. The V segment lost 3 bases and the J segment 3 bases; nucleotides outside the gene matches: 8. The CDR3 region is CAISDPTGGRDYGYTF. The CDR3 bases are TGTGCCATCAGTGATCCAACAGGGGGCAGGGACTATGGCTACACCTTC.

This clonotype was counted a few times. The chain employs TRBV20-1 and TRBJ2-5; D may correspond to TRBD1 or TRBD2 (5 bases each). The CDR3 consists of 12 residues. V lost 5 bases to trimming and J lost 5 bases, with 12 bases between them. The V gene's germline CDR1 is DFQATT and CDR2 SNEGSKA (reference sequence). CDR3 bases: TGCAGTGCTGTACGGGGCTCGGAGACCCAGTACTTC. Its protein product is CSAVRGSETQYF.

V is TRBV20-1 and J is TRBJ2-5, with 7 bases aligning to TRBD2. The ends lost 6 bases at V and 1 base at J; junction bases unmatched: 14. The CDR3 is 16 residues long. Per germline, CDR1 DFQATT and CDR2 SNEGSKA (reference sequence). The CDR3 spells CSAESGLYLPQETQYF. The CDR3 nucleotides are TGCAGTGCCGAATCGGGACTATACCTCCCCCAAGAGACCCAGTACTTC.

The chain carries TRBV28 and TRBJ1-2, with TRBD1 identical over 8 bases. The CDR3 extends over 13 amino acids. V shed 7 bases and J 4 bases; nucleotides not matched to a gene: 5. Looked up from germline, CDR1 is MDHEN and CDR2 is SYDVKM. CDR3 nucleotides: TGTGCCAGCACTACACAGGGGGTCTATGGCTACACCTTC. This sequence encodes CASTTQGVYGYTF.

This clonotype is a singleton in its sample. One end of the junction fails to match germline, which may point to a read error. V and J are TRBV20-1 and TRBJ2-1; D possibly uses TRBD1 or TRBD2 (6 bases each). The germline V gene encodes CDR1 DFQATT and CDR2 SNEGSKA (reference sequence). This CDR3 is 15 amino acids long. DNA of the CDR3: TGCAGTGCTAGTGTAGGCTACCGGGGGCCCCATGAGCAGTTCTTT. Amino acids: CSASVGYRGPHEQFF.